The present T cell receptor beta chain was sequenced within a study of OX40 agonist ivuxolimab in advanced cancers. About the study: In this cohort, patients received ivuxolimab, an agonistic anti-OX40 (CD134) antibody. Every 2 weeks, patients got intravenous ivuxolimab at one of six dose levels (0.01-10 mg/kg). The mean age was around 56 years, ranging from about 20 to 79, with 65% to 90% of participants male. Study results and limitations: Some of the lowest clonal expansion was seen in partial responders at 0.1-3.0 mg/kg.

Using immunoSEQ multiplex PCR, the repertoire was profiled, and TCRdb retains in-frame clones only, with some absent. Of more than 35,000 clones listed, 80% are singletons. The CDR3 runs to 11 residues. V gave up 10 bases and J gave up 10 bases, with 14 bases separating them. Germline CDR1 and CDR2: WSHSY and SAAADI. Note on this clone: Its cognate antigen is unknown.

This rearrangement joins TRBV10-2 to TRBJ2-1; the D is unclear. The TCR was taken from an adult with an advanced solid tumor such as melanoma, head and neck, liver or kidney cancer. The sample consisted of CD4+ or CD8+ T cells sorted from blood, taken in a trial of the OX40 agonist ivuxolimab. CDR3 protein: CATLNLREQFF. DNA for the CDR3: TGCGCCACCCTTAATCTCAGGGAGCAGTTCTTC.